This TCR beta chain is from a study of blood T cell repertoires in COVID-19. Study overall: Spain, Italy and the United States supplied samples that represented acute and convalescent COVID-19. PBMCs, B-cell-depleted T cells, or T cells provided the cDNA or gDNA that made up the material.

Authors' data handling: Researchers report that nucleated cell counts were estimated from reference gene primer amplification. Sequencing was performed with immunoSEQ multiplex PCR; in TCRdb, only in-frame clones are kept and a portion is missing. V and J calls and clone size follow that table, whereas D and trimming were derived from the DNA. This table has more than 150,000 clones, about 89% appearing once. The CDR3 loop spans 14 amino acids. Per the germline V gene, CDR1 is LGHNA and CDR2 is YNFKEQ. Trimming left V 1 base short and J 2 bases short, with 9 bases between. Sequenced sample: peripheral blood. The rearrangement joins TRBV4-2 to TRBJ2-7; tentative D call: TRBD2 (6 bases). This receptor was obtained from a man aged 40-49 years with acute or convalescent COVID-19. The CDR3 DNA reads as TGTGCCAGCAGCCAAGGTGGCGGGGCCTACGAGCAGTACTTC. Translating gives CASSQGGGAYEQYF.